The clone carrying this TCR beta chain has a count of ten or more. What it binds is not known. TCRdb re-derived calls from the 5' RACE reads in MiXCR, one entry per CDR3 protein. The sample lists 470,000 or so distinct CDR3 sequences, roughly 20% occurring once. This record belongs to a study of T-cell memory formation after mild COVID-19. Study as a whole: Across donors, TCR clusters were largely donor specific.

Study conclusions and caveats: Memory sampled before infection contained some responding clones, suggesting cross-reactive memory joined. Clones shrinking from day 15 to 85 showed even CD4/CD8 mixes; later expanders tilted CD4+. Still unconfirmed is whether the second-wave clones peaking on day 37 recognized SARS-CoV-2.

This CDR3 region has 14 residues. Trimming removed 2 bases from V and 3 bases from J, with 11 bases in between. Germline V gene data show CDR1 as SGHNT and CDR2 as YYREEE (reference sequence). The rearrangement uses TRBV5-4 and TRBJ2-5; D may be TRBD2 (6 bases). Sequenced material: PBMCs or a T cell subset sorted from them (not recorded which). The clonotype comes from an adult woman who had mild COVID-19 (a few samples of this study predate the infection). Cell type and time point are not known. This chain's CDR3 is CASSLGGGEETQYF. Here the CDR3 DNA reads TGTGCCAGCAGCTTAGGCGGCGGGGAAGAGACCCAGTACTTC.